The sequence of this T cell receptor beta chain was determined in a study of Ad26.COV2.S vaccination and SARS-CoV-2 variants. Study-level background: Ad26.COV2.S, an intramuscular injection, was given once or twice 56 days apart. Study-level results: It was found that vaccine and placebo recipients had similar non-spike TCR breadth.

Sequencing was performed with immunoSEQ multiplex PCR; in TCRdb, only in-frame clones are kept and a portion is missing. This table has about 400,000 clones, about nine tenths appearing once. This sample's treatment: roughly 20 received Ad26.COV2.S at low or high dose, single or two shots; roughly five received placebo; per-sample allocation not given. Vaccine and placebo recipients were sampled on day 63 after the first injection. Recruitment in Boston yielded a donor of adult age, 18-55 years. About this clone itself: Its antigen is not identified.

The CDR3 length is 12 residues. The germline V gene encodes CDR1 SQVTM and CDR2 ANQGSEA. Trimming left V 2 bases short and J 10 bases short, with 11 bases between. The sample in question was peripheral blood, obtained in a trial of Ad26.COV2.S vaccine versus placebo. The gene calls are TRBV29-1 and TRBJ1-4; TRBD1 might be the D (6 bases). The sequence was obtained from a person between 18 and 59 years old who received the Ad26.COV2.S COVID-19 vaccine or a placebo. As DNA, the CDR3 is TGCAGCGTTGAACAGGGGCTCGGAAAACTGTTTTTT. Amino acids: CSVEQGLGKLFF.